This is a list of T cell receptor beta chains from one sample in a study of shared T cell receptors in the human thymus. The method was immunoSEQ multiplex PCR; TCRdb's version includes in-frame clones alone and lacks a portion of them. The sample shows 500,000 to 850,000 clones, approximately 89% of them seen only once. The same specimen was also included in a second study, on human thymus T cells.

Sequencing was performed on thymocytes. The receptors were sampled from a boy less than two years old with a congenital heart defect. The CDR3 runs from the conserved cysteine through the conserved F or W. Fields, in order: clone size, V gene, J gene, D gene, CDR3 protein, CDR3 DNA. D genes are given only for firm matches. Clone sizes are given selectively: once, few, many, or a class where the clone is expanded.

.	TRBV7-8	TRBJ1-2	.	CASSLVPGYGYTF	TGTGCCAGCAGCTTAGTTCCCGGCTATGGCTACACCTTC
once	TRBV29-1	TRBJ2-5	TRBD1	CSVVGTDKQETQYF	TGCAGCGTTGTGGGGACAGACAAACAAGAGACCCAGTACTTC
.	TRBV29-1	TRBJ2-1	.	CSVEELQGRFF	TGCAGCGTTGAAGAATTACAGGGTAGGTTCTTC
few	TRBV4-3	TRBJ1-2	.	CASSQDPKTRPNYGYTF	TGCGCCAGCAGCCAAGATCCAAAGACACGGCCCAACTATGGCTACACCTTC
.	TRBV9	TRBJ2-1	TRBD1	CASSPGQVPYNEQFF	TGTGCCAGCAGCCCGGGACAGGTCCCCTACAATGAGCAGTTCTTC
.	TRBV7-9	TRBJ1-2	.	CASSLVAGGTRGYTF	TGTGCCAGCAGCTTAGTAGCGGGGGGCACTCGTGGCTACACCTTC
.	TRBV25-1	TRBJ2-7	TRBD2	CASSGLAGGSYEQYF	TGTGCCAGCAGTGGGCTAGCGGGGGGTTCCTACGAGCAGTACTTC
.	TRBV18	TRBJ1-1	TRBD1	CASSPTGILNTEAFF	TGTGCCAGCTCACCGACAGGGATTTTGAACACTGAAGCTTTCTTT
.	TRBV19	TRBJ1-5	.	CASSIDEGQPQHF	TGTGCCAGTAGTATAGATGAGGGTCAGCCCCAGCATTTT
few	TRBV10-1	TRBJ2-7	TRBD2	CASSDTGTSAEEQYF	TGCGCCAGCAGTGATACCGGGACTAGCGCCGAGGAGCAGTACTTC
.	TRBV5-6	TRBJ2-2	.	CASRLNDRRNTGELFF	TGTGCCAGCAGACTTAACGACAGGAGGAACACCGGGGAGCTGTTTTTT
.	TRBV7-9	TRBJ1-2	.	CASSPDSPDGYTF	TGTGCCAGCAGCCCTGACAGTCCTGATGGCTACACCTTC
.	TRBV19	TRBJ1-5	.	CASSIDWGVGRHNQPQHF	TGTGCCAGTAGTATAGATTGGGGAGTCGGTCGGCACAATCAGCCCCAGCATTTT
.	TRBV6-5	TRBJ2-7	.	CASSYRGDEQYF	TGTGCCAGCAGTTACCGAGGAGACGAGCAGTACTTC
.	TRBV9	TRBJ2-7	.	CASSVGKNGGYEQYF	TGTGCCAGCAGCGTAGGAAAAAACGGGGGTTACGAGCAGTACTTC
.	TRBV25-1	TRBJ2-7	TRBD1	CASSEYRYQTGGVEQYF	TGTGCCAGCAGTGAATATCGATATCAGACAGGGGGCGTCGAGCAGTACTTC
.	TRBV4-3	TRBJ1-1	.	CASSQDVPGNTEAFF	TGCGCCAGCAGCCAAGACGTCCCGGGAAACACTGAAGCTTTCTTT
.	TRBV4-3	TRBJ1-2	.	CASSQDRGGDGYTF	TGCGCCAGCAGCCAAGATCGGGGGGGCGATGGCTACACCTTC
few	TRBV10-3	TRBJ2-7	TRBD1	CAIGDRSYEQYF	TGTGCCATCGGGGACAGATCCTACGAGCAGTACTTC
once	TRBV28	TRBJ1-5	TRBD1	CASSQSNRGRNQPQHF	TGTGCCAGCAGCCAATCTAACAGGGGTCGAAATCAGCCCCAGCATTTT
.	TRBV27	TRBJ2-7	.	CASSYLIGGTHEQYF	TGTGCCAGCAGTTACCTCATCGGGGGTACCCACGAGCAGTACTTC
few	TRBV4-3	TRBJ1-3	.	CASSQDPQYGNTIYF	TGCGCCAGCAGCCAAGATCCCCAGTACGGAAACACCATATATTTT
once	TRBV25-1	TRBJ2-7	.	CASSQFQGPNSYEQYF	TGTGCCAGCAGTCAATTTCAGGGGCCAAACTCCTACGAGCAGTACTTC
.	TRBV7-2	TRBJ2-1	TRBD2	CASSQYIGTSGRALHEQFF	TGTGCCAGCAGCCAATATATAGGGACTAGCGGGAGGGCCTTGCATGAGCAGTTCTTC
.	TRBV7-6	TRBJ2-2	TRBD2	CASRSGTRRPANTGELFF	TGTGCCAGCAGGTCCGGGACTAGAAGGCCCGCGAACACCGGGGAGCTGTTTTTT
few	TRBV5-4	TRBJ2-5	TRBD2	CASRGEGETQYF	TGTGCCAGCAGGGGGGAGGGGGAGACCCAGTACTTC